This is a list of T cell receptor beta chains from one sample in a study of CD8 T cells in Susac syndrome. TCRdb re-called the immunoSEQ multiplex PCR reads through MiXCR, storing one row per CDR3 protein. Among about 94,000 distinct CDR3 sequences listed, 85% to 95% were seen once. Material: CD4+ T cells from PBMCs. These receptors were obtained from a human donor with Susac syndrome. Each CDR3 is given with its conserved first and last residue. A D gene is named only where the DNA matches it firmly. Size is omitted from some rows. Given values are once, few, many or a class for expanded clones.

>TRBV4-1|-|TRBD2|TRBJ2-7
CASSQVPTSGAYEQYF
TGCGCCAGCAGCCAAGTTCCCACTAGCGGTGCCTACGAGCAGTACTTC
>TRBV7-9|-|-|TRBJ1-4
CASSRRTEGFAGKLFF
TGTGCCAGCAGCCGAAGGACCGAGGGTTTTGCGGGAAAACTGTTTTTT
>TRBV7-8|-|-|TRBJ2-7
CASSSAGTEGYEQYF
TGTGCCAGCAGTTCCGCCGGGACTGAGGGCTACGAGCAGTACTTC
>TRBV2|once|-|TRBJ2-2
CASTLTRDTGELFF
TGTGCCAGTACACTGACAAGGGACACCGGGGAGCTGTTTTTT
>TRBV10-3|-|TRBD1|TRBJ2-3
CAISDSGPGQNTDTQYF
TGTGCCATCAGTGATTCTGGTCCGGGACAGAACACAGATACGCAGTATTTT
>TRBV19|once|TRBD1|TRBJ1-1
CASSIQGQGLGNTEAFF
TGTGCCAGTAGTATCCAGGGACAGGGTTTAGGGAACACTGAAGCTTTCTTT
>TRBV10-2|-|TRBD2|TRBJ2-1
CASSELAGGPNEQFF
TGCGCCAGCAGCGAATTAGCGGGGGGGCCCAATGAGCAGTTCTTC
>TRBV27|-|TRBD1|TRBJ2-3
CASSVLTGADTQYF
TGTGCCAGCAGCGTCCTGACAGGGGCAGATACGCAGTATTTT
>TRBV12-3/TRBV12-4|-|-|TRBJ1-6
CASSPTGQDNSPLHF
TGTGCCAGCAGCCCGACGGGACAAGATAATTCACCCCTCCACTTT
>TRBV5-6|-|-|TRBJ1-1
CASSLNQYNTEAFF
TGTGCCAGCAGCTTGAACCAGTATAACACTGAAGCTTTCTTT
>TRBV20-1|-|-|TRBJ2-1
CSARDGTEQFF
TGCAGTGCTAGGGACGGAACAGAACAGTTCTTC
>TRBV20-1|-|-|TRBJ2-3
CSARPRGNRHRTDTQYF
TGCAGTGCTAGACCCCGGGGGAACCGACATCGCACAGATACGCAGTATTTT
>TRBV3-1|-|-|TRBJ1-1
CASSQAHTEAFF
TGTGCCAGCAGCCAAGCCCACACTGAAGCTTTCTTT
>TRBV25-1|-|-|TRBJ2-1
CASSAGRVGNEQFF
TGTGCCAGCAGTGCCGGCAGGGTGGGGAATGAGCAGTTCTTC
>TRBV12-3/TRBV12-4|-|TRBD1|TRBJ2-5
CASSLKGARETQYF
TGTGCCAGCAGTTTAAAGGGGGCGAGGGAGACCCAGTACTTC
>TRBV2|once|TRBD1|TRBJ1-6
CASSPDRVGNNSPLHF
TGTGCCAGCAGTCCGGACAGGGTCGGTAATAATTCACCCCTCCACTTT
>TRBV4-3|-|TRBD2|TRBJ2-3
CASSQEGTTSGGVTLSTDTQYF
TGCGCCAGCAGCCAAGAAGGCACGACTAGCGGGGGGGTCACCCTCAGCACAGATACGCAGTATTTT
>TRBV12-3/TRBV12-4|-|-|TRBJ2-3
CASSPEPGARDTQYF
TGTGCCAGCAGTCCCGAACCGGGGGCTCGGGATACGCAGTATTTT
>TRBV30|-|-|TRBJ2-5
CAWSEGSPGETQYF
TGTGCCTGGAGTGAAGGCTCTCCCGGGGAGACCCAGTACTTC
>TRBV29-1|-|-|TRBJ2-3
CSAETYTDTQYF
TGCAGCGCAGAGACCTACACAGATACGCAGTATTTT
>TRBV4-3|-|-|TRBJ2-3
CASSQGGGSTDTQYF
TGCGCCAGCAGCCAAGGAGGGGGGAGCACAGATACGCAGTATTTT
>TRBV4-3|-|-|TRBJ1-2
CASSQAGDFGYTF
TGCGCCAGCAGCCAAGCAGGGGATTTCGGCTACACCTTC
>TRBV15|-|TRBD1|TRBJ2-1
CATSRDSGTGKDEQFF
TGTGCCACCAGCAGAGATAGTGGGACAGGGAAAGATGAGCAGTTCTTC
>TRBV2|-|-|TRBJ1-5
CASSIQSDSNQPQHF
TGTGCCAGCAGTATACAGTCTGATAGCAATCAGCCCCAGCATTTT
>TRBV6-6|-|TRBD2|TRBJ2-1
CASLAGDNEQFF
TGTGCCAGCCTAGCGGGGGATAATGAGCAGTTCTTC
>TRBV5-1|-|-|TRBJ2-1
CASSMDSGYNEQFF
TGCGCCAGCAGTATGGACAGCGGATACAATGAGCAGTTCTTC
>TRBV12-3/TRBV12-4|-|-|TRBJ1-1
CASSFRGAKSEAFF
TGTGCCAGCAGTTTTAGAGGGGCTAAGTCTGAAGCTTTCTTT
>TRBV12-5|-|-|TRBJ2-5
CASGSGLQETQYF
TGTGCTAGTGGTTCGGGACTCCAAGAGACCCAGTACTTC
>TRBV6-2/TRBV6-3|-|-|TRBJ1-1
CASRVPGRANEAFF
TGTGCCAGCAGAGTTCCGGGCAGGGCCAATGAAGCTTTCTTT
>TRBV20-1|-|-|TRBJ1-6
CSAMRSSYNSPLHF
TGCAGTGCTATGAGAAGCTCCTATAATTCACCCCTCCACTTT
>TRBV28|-|-|TRBJ2-2
CASSVDRSTGELFF
TGTGCCAGCAGTGTTGACAGAAGCACCGGGGAGCTGTTTTTT
>TRBV7-2|-|-|TRBJ1-5
CASSLVGEARQPQHF
TGTGCCAGCAGCTTAGTAGGCGAGGCTCGGCAGCCCCAGCATTTT
>TRBV9|-|-|TRBJ1-6
CASSVTGFRNSPLHF
TGTGCCAGCAGCGTCACGGGGTTTAGGAATTCACCCCTCCACTTT
>TRBV23-1|-|TRBD1|TRBJ1-1
CASSHLQGRGTEAFF
TGCGCCAGCAGTCATCTACAGGGGAGGGGCACTGAAGCTTTCTTT
>TRBV15|-|-|TRBJ2-4
CATSSRTLALAKNIQYF
TGTGCCACCAGCAGTAGAACCTTAGCTCTAGCCAAAAACATTCAGTACTTC
>TRBV3-1|few|-|TRBJ1-2
CASSQDGASYGYTF
TGTGCCAGCAGCCAAGACGGGGCATCCTATGGCTACACCTTC
>TRBV5-1|-|TRBD1|TRBJ2-1
CASSTTGGTYNEQFF
TGCGCCAGCAGCACTACAGGGGGGACCTACAATGAGCAGTTCTTC
>TRBV14|-|-|TRBJ1-6
CASRQDSSYNSPLHF
TGTGCCAGCAGACAGGATAGCTCCTATAATTCACCCCTCCACTTT
>TRBV7-9|-|TRBD1|TRBJ1-4
CASRDRGDEKLFF
TGTGCCAGCAGGGACAGGGGGGATGAAAAACTGTTTTTT
>TRBV12-3/TRBV12-4|-|TRBD1|TRBJ1-4
CASSLPDRGGMEKLFF
TGTGCCAGCAGTTTACCAGACAGGGGTGGAATGGAAAAACTGTTTTTT
>TRBV5-6|-|TRBD1|TRBJ2-7
CASSVDRGDDEQYF
TGTGCCAGCAGCGTGGACAGGGGGGATGACGAGCAGTACTTC
>TRBV29-1|-|-|TRBJ1-1
CSVEKNTEAFF
TGCAGCGTGGAGAAGAACACTGAAGCTTTCTTT
>TRBV3-1|-|-|TRBJ2-7
CASSQGHSRLREQYF
TGTGCCAGCAGCCAAGGGCACAGCCGGCTTAGGGAGCAGTACTTC
>TRBV9|-|-|TRBJ2-2
CASSVRVWQNTGELFF
TGTGCCAGCAGCGTCCGGGTCTGGCAGAACACCGGGGAGCTGTTTTTT
>TRBV15|-|-|TRBJ2-2
CATSRDGQGLGELFF
TGTGCCACCAGCAGAGATGGCCAGGGTCTCGGGGAGCTGTTTTTT
>TRBV6-5|-|-|TRBJ2-3
CASSYGEFGTDTQYF
TGTGCCAGCAGTTACGGGGAGTTTGGCACAGATACGCAGTATTTT
>TRBV21-1|-|-|TRBJ2-7
CASSKVSSEQYF
TGTGCCAGCAGCAAAGTGTCATCCGAGCAGTACTTC
>TRBV18|-|-|TRBJ2-1
CASSPLSSPSEQFF
TGTGCCAGCTCACCACTCAGCTCTCCAAGTGAGCAGTTCTTC
>TRBV3-1|-|-|TRBJ1-5
CASSQPVGQGDRPQHF
TGTGCCAGCAGCCAACCCGTGGGGCAGGGTGATCGACCCCAGCATTTT
>TRBV29-1|-|-|TRBJ2-3
CSVEGGIRTDTQYF
TGCAGCGTGGAGGGTGGGATAAGAACAGATACGCAGTATTTT